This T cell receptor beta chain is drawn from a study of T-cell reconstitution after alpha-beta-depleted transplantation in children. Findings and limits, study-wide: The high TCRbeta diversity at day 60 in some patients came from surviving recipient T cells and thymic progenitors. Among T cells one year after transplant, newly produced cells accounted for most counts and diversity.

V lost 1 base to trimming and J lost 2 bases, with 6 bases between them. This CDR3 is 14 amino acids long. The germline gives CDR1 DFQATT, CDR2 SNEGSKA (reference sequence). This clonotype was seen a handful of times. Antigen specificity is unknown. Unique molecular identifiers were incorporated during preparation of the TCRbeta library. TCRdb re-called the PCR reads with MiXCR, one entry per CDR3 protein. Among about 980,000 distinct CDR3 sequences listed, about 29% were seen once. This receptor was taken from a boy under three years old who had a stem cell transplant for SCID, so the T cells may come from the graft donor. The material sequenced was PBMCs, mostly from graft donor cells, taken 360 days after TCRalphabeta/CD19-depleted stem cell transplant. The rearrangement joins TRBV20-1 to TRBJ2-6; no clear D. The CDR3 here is CSARVVPGANVLTF. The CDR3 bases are TGCAGTGCTAGAGTGGTCCCTGGGGCCAACGTCCTGACTTTC.